These 10 T cell receptor beta chains share one sample of origin, sequenced in a study of long-term antiretroviral therapy in people with HIV. With survey level as its setting, the immunoSEQ assay was v3.0. The method was immunoSEQ multiplex PCR; TCRdb's version includes in-frame clones alone and lacks a portion of them. The sample carries roughly 25,000 clones, 75% to 90% recorded once. Sample: unsorted PBMCs, taken 0.4 years after starting antiretroviral therapy. These TCRs come from a man in his forties or fifties with HIV.

This sequence joins TRBV2 and TRBJ1-2, with D uncertain. Germline lookup yields CDR1 SNHLY and CDR2 FYNNEI. The CDR3 covers 13 residues. Trimming shortened V by 5 bases and J by 3 bases, and 10 bases separated the two germline ends. The CDR3 nucleotides are TGTGCCAGCAGTAGGAGGGTCGACTATGGCTACACCTTC. Translating gives CASSRRVDYGYTF.

This rearrangement joins TRBV5-1 to TRBJ1-5, with TRBD1 matching 10 bases. Germline loops: CDR1 SGHRS, CDR2 YFSETQ. The CDR3 runs 14 residues. The J segment lost 5 bases and the V segment lost 4 bases, leaving 3 bases of the junction unmatched. The DNA for the CDR3 is TGCGCCAGCAGCATTGGGACAGGGGATCAGCCCCAGCATTTT. As protein: CASSIGTGDQPQHF.

This chain connects TRBV2 to TRBJ1-1; TRBD1 agrees at 9 bases. The CDR3 has 13 amino acids. The germline CDR1 and CDR2 sequences are SNHLY and FYNNEI. Unmatched junction bases numbered 10, after V lost 6 bases and J lost 11 bases. CDR3 protein: CASRSGRDRAAFF. The CDR3 DNA is TGTGCCAGCAGGAGCGGACGGGACAGGGCTGCTTTCTTT.

CDR3 loop: CASSPRGVQVSSYNSPLHF. DNA for the CDR3: TGTGCCAGCTCACCAAGGGGGGTCCAGGTCAGCTCCTATAATTCACCCCTCCACTTT. The chain joins TRBV18 to TRBJ1-6, with TRBD1 as a possible D gene (6 bases). Germline CDR1 and CDR2: KGHSH and LQKENI. V lost 2 bases to trimming and J lost 0 bases, with 17 bases between them. The CDR3 runs to 19 residues.

The J gene is TRBJ1-2, the V gene TRBV30; D remains ambiguous. Germline V gene sequence: CDR1 GTSNPN, CDR2 SVGIG (reference sequence). The CDR3 spans 13 residues. The V gene lost 0 bases and the J gene lost 5 bases, with 10 bases spanning the gap. The chain's CDR3 is CAWSVKGGYGYTF. The CDR3 coding sequence is TGTGCCTGGAGTGTCAAGGGAGGTTATGGCTACACCTTC. The full variable domain, rest sourced from reference TRBV30 and TRBJ1-2, is SQTIHQWPATLVQPVGSPLSLECTVEGTSNPNLYWYRQAAGRGLQLLFYSVGIGQISSEVPQNLSASRPQDRQFILSSKKLLLSDSGFYLCAWSVKGGYGYTFGSGTRLTVV.

The chain links TRBV5-1 to TRBJ2-1; D unresolved. This CDR3 comprises 12 residues. From germline, CDR1 is SGHRS and CDR2 YFSETQ. Trimming left V 3 bases short and J 5 bases short, with 6 bases between. The CDR3 sequence is CASSSEHNEQFF. As DNA, the CDR3 is TGCGCCAGCAGCTCGGAACACAATGAGCAGTTCTTC.

CDR3 nucleotide sequence: TGTGCCATCAGTGAGTCCGGGGGTGAAGCTTTCTTT. Translated, it gives CAISESGGEAFF. The chain employs TRBV10-3 and TRBJ1-1; maybe TRBD1 (5 bases). Trimming took 0 bases from V and 7 from J, leaving 6 bases between them. Germline assignment: CDR1 ENHRY and CDR2 SYGVKD. This CDR3 contains 12 residues.

The V call is TRBV27, the J call TRBJ2-1; 8 nucleotides agree with TRBD2. This CDR3 has 13 residues. Per the germline V gene, CDR1 is MNHEY and CDR2 is SMNVEV (reference sequence). The junction had 2 bases not matched to a gene; V was cut back by 4 bases and J by 6 bases. As DNA, the CDR3 is TGTGCCAGCAGTTCCGGGACTAGCAATGAGCAGTTCTTC. Translation: CASSSGTSNEQFF.

This clone was detected once. The rearrangement links TRBV29-1 to TRBJ2-5; TRBD1 aligns across 7 bases. CDR1 SQVTM and CDR2 ANQGSEA come from the germline V gene. The CDR3 contains 14 residues. Trimming cost V 2 bases and J 3 bases; bases outside gene matches: 6. CDR3 in DNA: TGCAGCGTTGAACCCGACAGGGACGAAGAGACCCAGTACTTC. Protein product: CSVEPDRDEETQYF.

The chain has TRBV29-1 and TRBJ1-1; D gene ambiguous. This CDR3 has 11 residues. The germline gives CDR1 SQVTM, CDR2 ANQGSEA. The ends were cut back, 1 base at V and 4 bases at J, with 4 bases in the middle. DNA of the CDR3: TGCAGCGTTGAAGTCGGCACTGAAGCTTTCTTT. Translating gives CSVEVGTEAFF.